The next 28 T cell receptor beta chains were all read from a single sample in a study of CD8 T cells in Susac syndrome. Random hexamers were used to reverse transcribe an amount of about 0.45 to 1 ug RNA. One entry per CDR3 protein results from TCRdb running MiXCR on the immunoSEQ multiplex PCR reads. The data contain about 300,000 distinct CDR3 sequences, 89% of them seen just once; the ten biggest clones take up approximately 0.18%. The sequencing sample was made of CD8+ T cells from PBMCs. The source of these receptors is a human donor with multiple sclerosis.

This chain connects TRBV27 to TRBJ2-7; D uncertain. The CDR3 spans 13 residues. The germline V gene has CDR1 MNHEY and CDR2 SMNVEV (reference sequence). Between the trimmed V and J ends, which lost 5 bases and 3 bases, there was a span of 11 bases. The CDR3 here is CASSKGPFYEQYF. CDR3 nucleotides: TGTGCCAGCAGTAAAGGCCCCTTCTACGAGCAGTACTTC.

This chain joins TRBV9 and TRBJ2-1; D is ambiguous. This CDR3 contains 14 residues. Germline V gene data show CDR1 as SGDLS and CDR2 as YYNGEE. V was shortened by 0 bases and J by 4 bases, with 8 bases between the two germline ends. CDR3 in DNA: TGTGCCAGCAGCGTAGGAGGACGTTACAATGAGCAGTTCTTC. Amino acids: CASSVGGRYNEQFF. Using reference TRBV9 and TRBJ2-1 for the parts outside the CDR3, the full variable domain is DSGVTQTPKHLITATGQRVTLRCSPRSGDLSVYWYQQSLDQGLQFLIQYYNGEERAKGNILERFSAQQFPDLHSELNLSSLELGDSALYFCASSVGGRYNEQFFGPGTRLTVL.

The chain joins TRBV7-9 to TRBJ2-3, with 8 bases identical to TRBD2. V was pared by 5 bases and J by 1 base, with 11 bases of the junction left unmatched. CDR1 SEHNR and CDR2 FQNEAQ come from the germline V gene (reference sequence). This CDR3 spans 17 amino acids. In nucleotides, the CDR3 is TGTGCCAGCAGCCCCCTCGGGCAGCGGGGGCGCACAGATACGCAGTATTTT. Its translation: CASSPLGQRGRTDTQYF.

The rearrangement uses TRBV27 and TRBJ1-2, with D unclear. V dropped 6 bases and J dropped 0 bases, with 8 bases sitting between them. Germline V gives CDR1 MNHEY, CDR2 SMNVEV (reference sequence). This CDR3 is 13 amino acids long. CDR3 DNA: TGTGCCAGCAGAGTCAGTACTAACTATGGCTACACCTTC. Translation gives CASRVSTNYGYTF.

In this sample, this clonotype turned up a few times. The chain is built from TRBV29-1 and TRBJ2-7; tentatively, D is TRBD2 (6 bases). The germline V gene has CDR1 SQVTM and CDR2 ANQGSEA. The germline V and J ends were trimmed by 6 bases and 2 bases, with 14 bases remaining between them. CDR3 size: 13 residues. The CDR3 region has the DNA TGCAGCGTCTTCCCGGGACTTCCCTACGAGCAGTACTTC. It encodes CSVFPGLPYEQYF.

The J gene is TRBJ2-1, the V gene TRBV6-4; TRBD2 matches 11 bases. In germline, CDR1 is MRHNA, CDR2 SNTAGT. The trim removed 6 bases at V and 8 bases at J, leaving 9 bases unmatched. The CDR3 is 15 amino acids. CDR3: CASSRATSGSDEQFF. CDR3 nucleotide sequence: TGTGCCAGCAGCAGGGCCACTAGCGGGAGCGATGAGCAGTTCTTC.

This CDR3 is CASSRTYFDTEAFF. DNA of the CDR3: TGTGCCAGCAGTCGGACATATTTTGACACTGAAGCTTTCTTT. The chain combines TRBV11-2 with TRBJ1-1; the D gene is possibly TRBD1 (5 bases). Per the germline V gene, CDR1 is SGHAT and CDR2 is FQNNGV. Deletions cut 6 bases from V and 3 bases from J, with 14 bases between. The length of the CDR3 is 14 residues.

This clonotype occurred a few times. This chain links TRBV29-1 with TRBJ2-7; 7 bases align to TRBD2. J was trimmed by 4 bases and V by 1 base; bases with no gene match: 1. Germline V CDR1 and CDR2: SQVTM, ANQGSEA. This CDR3 is 12 amino acids long. The CDR3 sequence is CSVEGTRYEQYF. DNA of the CDR3: TGCAGCGTTGAAGGGACTAGATACGAGCAGTACTTC.

This clonotype was detected only once. This sequence joins TRBV28 and TRBJ2-5; 11 positions agree with TRBD2. The CDR3 runs to 16 residues. With 3 bases clipped from V and 2 bases from J, the junction kept 5 bases outside the gene matches. Germline lookup yields CDR1 MDHEN and CDR2 SYDVKM. The CDR3 region is CASSFLTSGGQETQYF. CDR3 bases: TGTGCCAGCAGTTTCTTAACTAGCGGGGGTCAAGAGACCCAGTACTTC. The whole variable domain, filled in from reference TRBV28 and TRBJ2-5, reads DVKVTQSSRYLVKRTGEKVFLECVQDMDHENMFWYRQDPGLGLRLIYFSYDVKMKEKGDIPEGYSVSREKKERFSLILESASTNQTSMYLCASSFLTSGGQETQYFGPGTRLLVL.

The gene calls are TRBV25-1 and TRBJ1-1; 7 positions match TRBD1. Germline assignment: CDR1 MGHDK and CDR2 SYGVNS. Unmatched junction bases numbered 7, after V lost 4 bases and J lost 8 bases. CDR3 length: 13 residues. The CDR3 reads CASSVEDRKEAFF. CDR3 sequence (DNA): TGTGCCAGCAGTGTCGAGGACAGGAAGGAAGCTTTCTTT.

V gene TRBV20-1 combines with J gene TRBJ1-5; D is unresolved. The germline V gene encodes CDR1 DFQATT and CDR2 SNEGSKA (reference sequence). The length of the CDR3 is 14 residues. Trimming took off 5 bases at V and 0 bases at J, with 11 bases between the two ends. CDR3 bases: TGCAGTGCTGGAAGATTTTATAGCAATCAGCCCCAGCATTTT. Amino acid sequence: CSAGRFYSNQPQHF.

The chain combines TRBV3-1 with TRBJ2-5; TRBD2 matches at 12 bases. This CDR3 region has 17 residues. V lost 0 bases and J lost 0; bases outside the gene matches: 2. CDR1 and CDR2 from the germline V gene are LGHDT and YNNKEL (reference sequence). CDR3 protein: CASSQELAGGYQETQYF. The CDR3 nucleotides read TGTGCCAGCAGCCAAGAGCTAGCGGGGGGGTACCAAGAGACCCAGTACTTC.

The CDR3, as DNA: TGCAGCGTTGTTCTCAATAACTATGGCTACACCTTC. Encoded protein: CSVVLNNYGYTF. The V gene is TRBV29-1, the J gene TRBJ1-2; no definite D call. In germline, CDR1 is SQVTM, CDR2 ANQGSEA. CDR3 size: 12 residues. Deletions cut 4 bases from V and 1 base from J, with 7 bases between.

This clonotype was seen more than once but under ten times. The chain has TRBV18 and TRBJ2-7, with D perhaps given as TRBD1 or TRBD2 (5 bases each). Germline V gives CDR1 KGHSH, CDR2 LQKENI. The CDR3 runs to 15 residues. V was shortened by 4 bases and J by 7 bases, with 20 bases between the two germline ends. CDR3 loop: CASSLLGPTRVEQYF. CDR3 sequence (DNA): TGTGCCAGCTCACTTCTGGGACCCACGAGGGTAGAGCAGTACTTC. The full variable domain, with the rest looked up from reference TRBV18 and TRBJ2-7, is NAGVMQNPRHLVRRRGQEARLRCSPMKGHSHVYWYRQLPEEGLKFMVYLQKENIIDESGMPKERFSAEFPKEGPSILRIQQVVRGDSAAYFCASSLLGPTRVEQYFGPGTRLTVT.

The rearrangement uses TRBV3-1 and TRBJ1-1; D may be TRBD1 (5 bases). V lost 3 bases to trimming and J lost 2 bases, with 13 bases between them. Germline V gives CDR1 LGHDT, CDR2 YNNKEL (reference sequence). The CDR3 consists of 15 residues. CDR3 coding DNA: TGTGCCAGCAGCCAGGCCGGGACGCCTAACACTGAAGCTTTCTTT. Amino acids: CASSQAGTPNTEAFF.

The CDR3 is CASSYALVTSSYEQYF. DNA of the CDR3: TGTGCCAGCAGTTACGCCCTGGTGACTAGCTCCTACGAGCAGTACTTC. This chain connects TRBV6-2 or TRBV6-3 to TRBJ2-7; D perhaps matches TRBD2 (6 bases). Deletions cut 2 bases from V and 0 bases from J, with 14 bases between. The CDR3 loop spans 16 amino acids. CDR1 MNHEY and CDR2 SVGEGT come from the germline V gene.

This clonotype was counted once. The chain joins TRBV7-9 to TRBJ2-7; 7 bases are shared with TRBD2. CDR1 is SEHNR and CDR2 is FQNEAQ in the germline V gene (reference sequence). The CDR3 is 15 residues long. Trimming took 5 bases from V and 3 from J; bases not matched to a gene: 10. CDR3 sequence: CASSLPGGSDYEQYF. The CDR3 bases are TGTGCCAGCAGCCTCCCGGGCGGGAGCGACTACGAGCAGTACTTC.

This rearrangement joins TRBV21-1 to TRBJ2-1; TRBD2 is taken as the D call from the table, unchecked against the DNA. TRBV21-1 is a documented pseudogene. CDR3 length: 17 amino acids. For the CDR3, the DNA is TGTGCCAGCAGCAAAGAACGGGCCCCGGGCTCCTACAATGAGCAGTTCTTC. Its translation: CASSKERAPGSYNEQFF.

This clonotype showed up just once. The chain employs TRBV7-2 and TRBJ2-7; 8 positions match TRBD2. CDR3 length: 16 amino acids. Per the germline V gene, CDR1 is SGHTA and CDR2 is FQGNSA. With 0 bases clipped from V and 1 base from J, the junction kept 5 bases outside the gene matches. CDR3 residues: CASSLAYSGTSYEQYF. CDR3 coding DNA: TGTGCCAGCAGCTTAGCTTATAGCGGGACTTCCTACGAGCAGTACTTC. Drawing the rest from reference TRBV7-2 and TRBJ2-7, the complete variable domain is GAGVSQSPSNKVTEKGKDVELRCDPISGHTALYWYRQSLGQGLEFLIYFQGNSAPDKSGLPSDRFSAERTGGSVSTLTIQRTQQEDSAVYLCASSLAYSGTSYEQYFGPGTRLTVT.

J is TRBJ2-1 and V is TRBV5-1; 7 bases match TRBD1. Germline CDR1 is SGHRS and CDR2 is YFSETQ. The CDR3 loop spans 17 amino acids. V lost 1 base to trimming and J lost 0 bases; unmatched junction nucleotides: 7. CDR3 DNA sequence: TGCGCCAGCAGCTTGAACTCCCCAGGGGGCTCCTACAATGAGCAGTTCTTC. Amino acids: CASSLNSPGGSYNEQFF.

The rearrangement joins TRBV7-9 to TRBJ1-1; tentative D call: TRBD1 (5 bases). CDR1 is SEHNR, CDR2 FQNEAQ, per germline (reference sequence). The CDR3 sequence is 12 residues long. Between the trimmed V and J ends, which lost 5 bases and 11 bases, there was a span of 15 bases. The CDR3, as DNA: TGTGCCAGCAGCCCGGCGGCGGGGGGTGCTTTCTTT. It is translated as CASSPAAGGAFF.

The rearrangement uses TRBV7-2 and TRBJ1-1, with a possible D match to TRBD1 (6 bases). CDR3 length: 14 amino acids. Germline CDR1 and CDR2: SGHTA and FQGNSA. Trimming left V 4 bases short and J 2 bases short, with 11 bases between. The CDR3: CASSSGTPNTEAFF. CDR3 DNA: TGTGCCAGCAGCTCCGGGACACCCAACACTGAAGCTTTCTTT.

The chain couples TRBV3-1 to TRBJ2-1; TRBD2 aligns across 13 bases. V dropped 2 bases and J dropped 5; count of bases not matched to a gene: 3. CDR3 length equals 16 residues. In germline, CDR1 is LGHDT, CDR2 YNNKEL (reference sequence). The CDR3 nucleotides read TGTGCCAGCAGCCAACCAGGACTAGCGGGGGACAATGAGCAGTTCTTC. Translation: CASSQPGLAGDNEQFF.

This chain links TRBV28 with TRBJ1-5; D call uncertain. The V gene lost 2 bases and the J gene lost 4 bases, with 12 bases spanning the gap. The CDR3 loop spans 15 amino acids. The V gene's germline CDR1 is MDHEN and CDR2 SYDVKM. The CDR3 loop reads CASSLMASRNQPQHF. The CDR3 nucleotides read TGTGCCAGCAGTTTAATGGCCAGTCGGAATCAGCCCCAGCATTTT.

The chain links TRBV7-3 to TRBJ2-1, with D tentatively TRBD2 (5 bases). The CDR3 length is 16 residues. Between the trimmed V and J ends, which lost 0 bases and 4 bases, there was a span of 13 bases. Per germline, CDR1 SGHTA and CDR2 FQGTGA. Here the CDR3 DNA reads TGTGCCAGCAGCTTAACCGGGCCTAGCCAATACAATGAGCAGTTCTTC. As protein: CASSLTGPSQYNEQFF.

The rearrangement uses TRBV12-3 or TRBV12-4 and TRBJ1-3; tentatively, D is TRBD1 (5 bases). The CDR3 spans 14 residues. Trimming shortened V by 7 bases and J by 8 bases, and 18 bases separated the two germline ends. In DNA, the CDR3 is TGTGCCAGCACAGGACACCCCTACGACGACACCATATATTTT. Its protein is CASTGHPYDDTIYF.

In this sample, this clonotype turned up once. The chain couples TRBV5-6 to TRBJ2-7; TRBD2 matches 8 bases. With V trimmed by 0 bases and J by 12 bases, 14 bases remained unmatched. Looked up from germline, CDR1 is SGHDT and CDR2 is YYEEEE. The CDR3 sequence is 15 residues long. For the CDR3, the DNA is TGTGCCAGCAGCTTGGCTGGGCTAGGCGGGGGGTCTATGTACTTC. It translates to CASSLAGLGGGSMYF.

The V gene is TRBV29-1, the J gene TRBJ1-1; D gene unclear. The CDR3 sequence is 11 residues long. The V gene's germline CDR1 is SQVTM and CDR2 ANQGSEA. V was trimmed by 3 bases and J by 2 bases, leaving 4 bases between them. The CDR3 DNA is TGCAGCGTTGAGTCAAACACTGAAGCTTTCTTT. Its protein product is CSVESNTEAFF.